A single T cell receptor beta chain is shown here with its context. The antigen remains undetermined. The naive CD8 subset, CD45RO-negative cells positively selected for CCR7, excluded terminally differentiated effector memory CD45RA+ cells. Donors had no recently reported acute infections or vaccinations and were HIV-negative. CDR1 and CDR2 from the germline V gene are MNHEY and SVGAGI. The CDR3 has 14 amino acids. Trimming left V 0 bases short and J 8 bases short, with 13 bases between. This specimen belongs to a study of shared clonotypes between healthy human individuals. The study, taken as a whole, reports: The naive CD4 repertoires of a few donors were compared, and approximately 5% of clonotypes were shared.

Clones were sequenced by immunoSEQ multiplex PCR, and TCRdb holds only the in-frame ones, with some missing. The sample lists more than 2 million clones, approximately 92% seen once, with roughly 1.7% in the top ten. V gene TRBV6-5 combines with J gene TRBJ1-1; D gene uncertain. The material sequenced was naive CD8+ T cells from PBMCs. The sequence was collected from a man between 18 and 35 years old in good health. Some clones in this sample may be carry-over from other donors' samples. The CDR3 DNA reads as TGTGCCAGCAGTTACTCCCCCCTTGGTCCCGAAGCTTTCTTT. Protein: CASSYSPLGPEAFF.